These 28 T cell receptor beta chains came from one sample sequenced in a study of T-cell memory formation after mild COVID-19. TCRdb used MiXCR to reprocess the 5' RACE reads, holding one entry per CDR3 protein. The table records about half a million distinct CDR3 sequences, roughly 18% of them present only once. The sample consisted of PBMCs or a T cell subset sorted from them (not recorded which). These TCRs come from an adult woman who had mild COVID-19 (a few samples of this study predate the infection). Cell type and time point are not known.

This clonotype was observed at least ten times. The chain carries TRBV5-5 and TRBJ2-1; the match to TRBD2 covers 10 bases. The V gene end was trimmed by 4 bases and the J gene end by 2 bases; junction bases not matched to a gene: 3. Germline V lookup: CDR1 SGHKS, CDR2 YYEKEE (reference sequence). The CDR3 loop spans 15 amino acids. The CDR3 here is CASSATSGAYNEQFF. The CDR3, as DNA: TGTGCCAGCAGCGCAACTAGCGGGGCCTACAATGAGCAGTTCTTC.

This clonotype was seen a handful of times. The J gene is TRBJ2-7, the V gene TRBV4-1; 9 bases agree with TRBD1. Germline loops: CDR1 MGHRA, CDR2 YSYEKL. J gave up 4 bases and V 4 bases, and 8 bases lay outside the gene matches. The CDR3 extends over 15 amino acids. In DNA form, the CDR3 reads TGCGCCAGCAGCCCCACACAGGGGGCGCGGTACGAGCAGTACTTC. Its protein is CASSPTQGARYEQYF.

This clonotype was recorded at least ten times. The chain couples TRBV12-3 or TRBV12-4 to TRBJ2-7; 9 bases agree with TRBD2. The CDR3 totals 15 residues. V shed 6 bases, J shed 5 bases, and the junction held 11 bases outside the gene matches. DNA for the CDR3: TGTGCCAGCAGCCTACCTGCTAGCGGGACTAACGAGCAGTACTTC. Translated, it gives CASSLPASGTNEQYF.

This clonotype was seen at least ten times. V gene TRBV5-1 combines with J gene TRBJ2-1, with TRBD2 as a possible D gene (7 bases). The germline V gene encodes CDR1 SGHRS and CDR2 YFSETQ. This CDR3 region has 16 residues. The germline V and J ends were trimmed by 2 bases and 6 bases, with 18 bases remaining between them. CDR3 bases: TGCGCCAGCAGCTTCGACAGGACTAGTGGGTCCAATGAGCAGTTCTTC. This codes for CASSFDRTSGSNEQFF.

The rearrangement joins TRBV24-1 to TRBJ2-7, with D perhaps assigned TRBD1 or TRBD2 (5 bases each). Germline CDR1 is KGHDR and CDR2 is SFDVKD. The CDR3 loop spans 13 amino acids. The V end lost 4 bases, the J end lost 3 bases, and 9 bases lay between the germline ends. CDR3 nucleotides: TGTGCCACCAGTGAGGGGGACGGCTACGAGCAGTACTTC. Protein: CATSEGDGYEQYF.

This clonotype was counted between two and nine times. V gene TRBV25-1 combines with J gene TRBJ1-5; D is uncertain. Germline V gene data show CDR1 as MGHDK and CDR2 as SYGVNS. This CDR3 is built from 15 residues. Trimming cost V 1 base and J 4 bases, with 11 bases left between them. CDR3 in amino acids: CASSEFEELNQPQHF. CDR3 nucleotide sequence: TGTGCCAGCAGTGAATTTGAGGAGCTGAATCAGCCCCAGCATTTT.

This clonotype was seen at least ten times. The V and J genes are TRBV7-9 and TRBJ1-1, with 7 bases lining up with TRBD1. The V and J ends lost 5 bases and 7 bases, in that order; junction bases with no gene match: 7. The CDR3 spans 13 residues. Germline loops: CDR1 SEHNR, CDR2 FQNEAQ (reference sequence). Written as DNA, the CDR3 is TGTGCCAGCAGCCCAACAGGGGCGAGTGAAGCTTTCTTT. It codes for CASSPTGASEAFF.

This clonotype was detected a few times. The chain recombines TRBV5-1 with TRBJ2-1; D is tentatively TRBD1 or TRBD2 (6 bases each). Germline V gene sequence: CDR1 SGHRS, CDR2 YFSETQ. The CDR3 contains 15 residues. The V and J ends lost 4 bases and 10 bases respectively, with 21 bases between them. The chain's CDR3 is CASSPGVLGGSEQFF. The CDR3 DNA follows: TGCGCCAGCAGCCCGGGGGTCCTAGGGGGGTCGGAGCAGTTCTTC.

There are a few counts of this clonotype. The chain is built from TRBV20-1 and TRBJ2-1; 13 nucleotides match TRBD2. CDR1 and CDR2 (germline): DFQATT, SNEGSKA (reference sequence). The CDR3 contains 14 residues. V was clipped by 6 bases and J by 9 bases; unmatched bases: 8. The CDR3 DNA reads TGCAGTGCGCCAGGACTAGCGGGAGTCGGTGAGCAGTTCTTC. Protein sequence: CSAPGLAGVGEQFF.

The chain has TRBV12-5 and TRBJ1-5, with a tentative D call TRBD1 (5 bases). CDR3 length: 14 amino acids. V lost 4 bases, J lost 0 bases, and 7 bases lay in between. In germline, CDR1 is LGHNT, CDR2 FRNRAP. CDR3: CASGSGYSNQPQHF. As DNA, the CDR3 is TGTGCTAGTGGTTCAGGGTATAGCAATCAGCCCCAGCATTTT.

This clonotype was counted only a few times. The rearrangement links TRBV30 to TRBJ2-1, with 7 bases that match TRBD2. The germline gives CDR1 GTSNPN, CDR2 SVGIG (reference sequence). The CDR3 runs to 12 residues. The trim removed 3 bases at V and 12 bases at J, leaving 8 bases unmatched. CDR3: CAWRGLTLGQFF. The DNA of the CDR3 is TGTGCCTGGAGGGGACTAACCCTGGGGCAGTTCTTC.

This chain joins TRBV15 and TRBJ1-5; D remains ambiguous. The V and J ends lost 0 bases and 1 base respectively, with 7 bases between them. The germline CDR1 and CDR2 sequences are LNHNV and YYDKDF (reference sequence). This CDR3 is built from 15 residues. The CDR3 DNA sequence: TGTGCCACCAGCAGAGATCTAGGCAGCAATCAGCCCCAGCATTTT. This encodes CATSRDLGSNQPQHF. Full variable domain (remainder filled in from reference TRBV15 and TRBJ1-5): DAMVIQNPRYQVTQFGKPVTLSCSQTLNHNVMYWYQQKSSQAPKLLFHYYDKDFNNEADTPDNFQSRRPNTSFCFLDIRSPGLGDTAMYLCATSRDLGSNQPQHFGDGTRLSIL.

The chain has TRBV5-6 and TRBJ2-5; D is possibly TRBD2 (6 bases). The CDR3 extends over 16 amino acids. The germline V gene has CDR1 SGHDT and CDR2 YYEEEE. The V end was cut by 3 bases, the J end by 0 bases, with 15 bases between. The DNA of the CDR3 is TGTGCCAGCAGCTGGGGGAGGACGGCGAACCAAGAGACCCAGTACTTC. Amino acid sequence: CASSWGRTANQETQYF.

This clonotype turned up a few times. The V call is TRBV7-9, the J call TRBJ1-3; no clear D. Germline CDR1 SEHNR, CDR2 FQNEAQ (reference sequence). V dropped 4 bases and J dropped 1 base, with 11 bases sitting between them. This CDR3 comprises 15 residues. Here the CDR3 reads CASSSGRLSGNTIYF. The CDR3 DNA sequence: TGTGCCAGCAGCTCGGGCCGACTATCTGGAAACACCATATATTTT.

This clonotype was detected a few times. V gene TRBV6-4 combines with J gene TRBJ2-7, with 11 bases identical to TRBD1. The CDR3 extends over 18 amino acids. The junction had 22 bases not matched to a gene; V was cut back by 10 bases and J by 5 bases. Germline V gene lookup returns CDR1 MRHNA and CDR2 SNTAGT. The CDR3 coding sequence is TGTGCCACCCCCACAACTCCAGGGGGACAGGGGGACGAGAACGAGCAGTACTTC. It is translated as CATPTTPGGQGDENEQYF.

This clonotype was seen more than once but under ten times. This chain joins TRBV12-3 or TRBV12-4 and TRBJ1-2; D remains ambiguous. The V and J ends lost 1 base and 7 bases respectively, with 16 bases between them. This CDR3 comprises 15 residues. The CDR3: CASSLDPGKASGYTF. In DNA form, the CDR3 reads TGTGCCAGCAGTTTAGATCCGGGAAAGGCCTCTGGCTACACCTTC.

This clonotype has only one observation. The V and J genes are TRBV6-1 and TRBJ1-1; no clear D. There are 16 residues in the CDR3. The V gene's germline CDR1 is MNHNS and CDR2 SASEGT. V lost 0 bases and J 1 base, leaving 12 bases between the germline ends. CDR3: CASSEALHKWNTEAFF. In DNA, the CDR3 is TGTGCCAGCAGTGAAGCTTTGCATAAGTGGAACACTGAAGCTTTCTTT.

This chain uses TRBV2 with TRBJ2-1; 9 nucleotides align to TRBD2. Germline lookup yields CDR1 SNHLY and CDR2 FYNNEI. The CDR3 has 15 residues. V gave up 2 bases and J gave up 8 bases; unmatched junction bases: 7. The CDR3 region has the DNA TGTGCCAGCAGTGAACGCGGGGGGGCGAGGTATGAGCAGTTCTTC. Its translation: CASSERGGARYEQFF.

This clonotype has just a few counts. The chain recombines TRBV28 with TRBJ2-4; tentative D call: TRBD2 (6 bases). CDR3 size: 14 residues. The germline CDR1 and CDR2 sequences are MDHEN and SYDVKM. Trimming pared 2 bases from V and 6 bases from J, leaving 11 bases between. CDR3 DNA: TGTGCCAGCAGTTTAAGGGGAGGCCTAAACATTCAGTACTTC. The encoded protein is CASSLRGGLNIQYF.

V usage is TRBV23-1 and J usage is TRBJ2-3, with TRBD1 matching 11 bases. TRBV23-1 is marked as an open reading frame, function uncertain. The V gene end was trimmed by 2 bases and the J gene end by 3 bases; junction bases not matched to a gene: 13. The CDR3 consists of 19 residues. The CDR3 DNA reads TGCGCCAGCAGTCAACCCCTCGGGACAGGGGGTATGTGGACAGATACGCAGTATTTT. Translation: CASSQPLGTGGMWTDTQYF.

The chain employs TRBV11-3 and TRBJ2-3, with 8 positions matching TRBD2. CDR3 length: 16 residues. Per the germline V gene, CDR1 is SGHNT and CDR2 is YENEEA. V gave up 5 bases and J gave up 2 bases; unmatched junction bases: 9. CDR3 sequence reads: CASSPQTSENTDTQYF. The CDR3 DNA sequence: TGTGCCAGCAGCCCCCAGACTAGCGAGAACACAGATACGCAGTATTTT. Together with reference TRBV11-3 and TRBJ2-3, the CDR3 gives the full variable domain: EAGVVQSPRYKIIEKKQPVAFWCNPISGHNTLYWYLQNLGQGPELLIRYENEEAVDDSQLPKDRFSAERLKGVDSTLKIQPAELGDSAVYLCASSPQTSENTDTQYFGPGTRLTVL.

This chain connects TRBV11-3 to TRBJ2-7; D gene uncertain. Germline lookup yields CDR1 SGHNT and CDR2 YENEEA. CDR3 size: 13 residues. V dropped 4 bases and J dropped 3 bases, with 10 bases sitting between them. CDR3: CASSSRPHYEQYF. CDR3 sequence (DNA): TGTGCCAGCAGCTCCAGACCCCACTACGAGCAGTACTTC.

This sequence joins TRBV9 and TRBJ2-3, with 8 bases matching TRBD2. Germline V lookup: CDR1 SGDLS, CDR2 YYNGEE. The V segment lost 3 bases and the J segment 4 bases; nucleotides outside the gene matches: 10. This CDR3 comprises 16 residues. The CDR3 loop reads CASSAGGARGADTQYF. CDR3 nucleotide sequence: TGTGCCAGCAGCGCCGGGGGGGCTAGGGGCGCAGATACGCAGTATTTT.

This sequence joins TRBV29-1 and TRBJ2-3; D unresolved. V was pared by 6 bases and J by 1 base, with 8 bases between. The germline CDR1 and CDR2 sequences are SQVTM and ANQGSEA. This CDR3 is built from 12 residues. DNA for the CDR3: TGCAGCGTCGTGACACGCACAGATACGCAGTATTTT. Translation gives CSVVTRTDTQYF.

The genes are TRBV4-2 and TRBJ2-4, with TRBD2 matching over 8 bases. V gave up 0 bases and J gave up 9 bases; unmatched junction bases: 7. The CDR3 has 15 residues. The germline CDR1 and CDR2 sequences are LGHNA and YNFKEQ. Written as DNA, the CDR3 is TGTGCCAGCAGCCAAGATCCCGCGGGAGGTGGCATTCAGTACTTC. This gives the protein CASSQDPAGGGIQYF.

Ten or more counts support this clonotype. The CDR3 loop is CASSPQGGNTEAFF. CDR3 nucleotide sequence: TGTGCCAGCAGTCCCCAGGGGGGGAACACTGAAGCTTTCTTT. The genes are TRBV6-4 and TRBJ1-1; TRBD1 matches 7 bases. Germline values: CDR1 MRHNA, CDR2 SNTAGT. V trimming: 5 bases; J trimming: 1 base; junction bases outside the gene matches: 4. The CDR3 loop spans 14 amino acids.

V and J are TRBV21-1 and TRBJ1-1; the table's D gene call, TRBD1, was not cross checked with the DNA. TRBV21-1 is described as a pseudogene. The CDR3 sequence is 14 residues long. The CDR3: CASSKKTPGQKAFF. DNA of the CDR3: TGTGCCAGCAGCAAAAAGACTCCAGGACAGAAAGCTTTCTTT.

This clonotype was seen ten or more times. The CDR3 nucleotides read TGCAGCGTTGGGCTAGCGGTGAACACCGGGGAGCTGTTTTTT. Translating it yields CSVGLAVNTGELFF. The chain carries TRBV29-1 and TRBJ2-2; 7 nucleotides align to TRBD2. The CDR3 loop spans 14 amino acids. The trim removed 4 bases at V and 1 base at J, leaving 3 bases unmatched. CDR1 is SQVTM and CDR2 is ANQGSEA in the germline V gene.